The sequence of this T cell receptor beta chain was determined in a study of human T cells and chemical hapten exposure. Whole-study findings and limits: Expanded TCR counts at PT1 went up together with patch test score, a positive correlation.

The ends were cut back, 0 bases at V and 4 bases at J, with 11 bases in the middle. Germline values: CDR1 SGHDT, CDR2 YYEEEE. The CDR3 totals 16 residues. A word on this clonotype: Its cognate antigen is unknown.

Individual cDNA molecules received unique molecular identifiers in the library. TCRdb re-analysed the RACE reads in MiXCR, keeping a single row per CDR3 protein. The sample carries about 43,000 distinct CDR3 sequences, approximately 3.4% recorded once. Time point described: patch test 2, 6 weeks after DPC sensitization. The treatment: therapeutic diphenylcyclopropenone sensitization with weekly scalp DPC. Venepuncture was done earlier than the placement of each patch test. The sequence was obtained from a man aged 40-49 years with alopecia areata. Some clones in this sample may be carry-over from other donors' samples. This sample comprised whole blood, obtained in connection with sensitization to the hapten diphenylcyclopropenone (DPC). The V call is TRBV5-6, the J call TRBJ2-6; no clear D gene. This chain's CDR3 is CASSLVPGSGANVLTF. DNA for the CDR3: TGTGCCAGCAGCTTGGTCCCCGGATCCGGGGCCAACGTCCTGACTTTC.